The 20 T cell receptor beta chains listed next were all sequenced from one sample in a study of glioma-infiltrating T cells. Using RNA template, CDR3s of TCR alpha and beta were amplified with iRepertoire arm-PCR. TCRdb reanalysed the multiplex PCR reads using MiXCR and keeps one entry per CDR3 protein. This table has over 15,000 distinct CDR3 sequences, about 62% appearing once. Specimen: glioma tissue, nonneoplastic brain tissue, or PBMCs (not recorded which). Receptors originate from a human donor with low-grade glioma or glioblastoma, undergoing nonglioma brain surgery, or in good health (not recorded which).

This CDR3 is CASSLAVETSWYEQYF. The CDR3 DNA reads TGTGCCAGCAGCTTGGCCGTGGAGACTAGTTGGTACGAGCAGTACTTC. The chain uses TRBV5-4 and TRBJ2-7; possibly TRBD2 for D (6 bases). CDR1 and CDR2 (germline): SGHNT, YYREEE (reference sequence). This CDR3 is 16 amino acids long. V was pared by 0 bases and J by 4 bases, with 17 bases between.

The V gene is TRBV6-2 or TRBV6-3, the J gene TRBJ2-7, with D perhaps matching TRBD2 (8 bases). The CDR3 sequence is 16 residues long. Looked up from germline, CDR1 is MNHEY and CDR2 is SVGEGT. The germline V and J ends were trimmed by 6 bases and 0 bases, with 18 bases remaining between them. Here the CDR3 reads CASRRVAGQSSYEQYF. The CDR3 coding sequence is TGTGCCAGCAGAAGAGTAGCGGGACAGAGCTCCTACGAGCAGTACTTC.

V usage is TRBV28 and J usage is TRBJ2-3; D is unresolved. V lost 5 bases and J lost 4, with 13 bases in between. CDR1 is MDHEN and CDR2 is SYDVKM in the germline V gene. The CDR3 is 14 residues long. CDR3 in amino acids: CASSRAAIPDTQYF. The CDR3 DNA reads as TGTGCCAGCAGTCGTGCGGCCATCCCAGATACGCAGTATTTT.

This clonotype has just one count. The CDR3 sequence is CSARPAAYEQYF. The DNA of the CDR3 is TGCAGTGCTAGACCTGCGGCTTACGAGCAGTACTTC. V gene TRBV20-1 combines with J gene TRBJ2-7; no firm D call. This CDR3 comprises 12 residues. CDR1 DFQATT and CDR2 SNEGSKA come from the germline V gene (reference sequence). Trimming pared 2 bases from V and 4 bases from J, leaving 9 bases between.

The chain recombines TRBV2 with TRBJ2-3; D is possibly TRBD1 or TRBD2 (5 bases each). CDR1 is SNHLY and CDR2 is FYNNEI in the germline V gene. The CDR3 has 16 amino acids. The V end lost 6 bases, the J end lost 0 bases, and 16 bases lay between the germline ends. CDR3 coding DNA: TGTGCCAGCAGAGCCCCGGGACGCCAAAGCACAGATACGCAGTATTTT. It specifies CASRAPGRQSTDTQYF.

This clonotype showed up just a few times. The chain is built from TRBV2 and TRBJ1-2; maybe TRBD1 (6 bases). V lost 6 bases, J lost 4 bases, and 9 bases lay in between. CDR1 is SNHLY, CDR2 FYNNEI, per germline. The CDR3 has 12 residues. The CDR3 DNA reads as TGTGCCAGCAGCGTGGACAGCTATGGCTACACCTTC. Residues: CASSVDSYGYTF.

The sample holds a few counts of this clonotype. This rearrangement joins TRBV3-1 to TRBJ2-1, with TRBD2 as a possible D gene (5 bases). Germline CDR1 is LGHDT and CDR2 is YNNKEL (reference sequence). Between the trimmed V and J ends, which lost 4 bases and 7 bases, there was a span of 14 bases. CDR3 size: 14 residues. The CDR3 here is CASSPEEVRNEQFF. As DNA, the CDR3 is TGTGCCAGCAGCCCCGAGGAGGTCCGGAATGAGCAGTTCTTC.

On this clonotype: A single base separates this from a much larger clone, so it may be a read error. The chain has TRBV24-1 and TRBJ1-1, with D hard to call. The CDR3 spans 14 residues. The ends were cut back, 6 bases at V and 1 base at J, with 11 bases in the middle. Per the germline V gene, CDR1 is KGHDR and CDR2 is SFDVKD. The CDR3: CATSLGAGNTEAFF. CDR3 DNA: TGTGCCACCAGTTTGGGAGCTGGGAACACTGAAGCTTTCTTT.

This clonotype has a count of ten or more. This rearrangement joins TRBV18 to TRBJ1-1; D is undetermined. From germline, CDR1 is KGHSH and CDR2 LQKENI. This CDR3 spans 13 amino acids. V lost 2 bases and J 7 bases, leaving 11 bases between the germline ends. The CDR3 spells CASSPEVQLEAFF. The CDR3 DNA follows: TGTGCCAGCTCACCAGAGGTGCAACTTGAAGCTTTCTTT.

This clonotype was seen a few times. The chain is built from TRBV20-1 and TRBJ2-7; TRBD1 is a possible D gene (6 bases). The V gene's germline CDR1 is DFQATT and CDR2 SNEGSKA (reference sequence). Trimming took 7 bases from V and 5 from J, leaving 18 bases between them. CDR3 length: 13 residues. The CDR3 sequence is CSVHTQGSHEQYF. In nucleotides, the CDR3 is TGCAGTGTTCACACACAGGGCAGCCACGAGCAGTACTTC.

This chain connects TRBV27 to TRBJ1-4; 11 nucleotides line up with TRBD1. V shed 6 bases, J shed 6 bases, and the junction held 3 bases outside the gene matches. The CDR3 runs 14 residues. Germline loops: CDR1 MNHEY, CDR2 SMNVEV (reference sequence). The CDR3 nucleotides are TGTGCCAGCAGGCGGACAGGGGGCTATGAAAAACTGTTTTTT. Its translation is CASRRTGGYEKLFF.

Comment on this clonotype: This may come from a read error, since a much larger clone is one base off. The chain joins TRBV4-1 to TRBJ2-7; D not resolved. V gave up 0 bases and J gave up 8 bases, with 11 bases separating them. This CDR3 is built from 13 residues. The germline gives CDR1 MGHRA, CDR2 YSYEKL. CDR3: CASSQESTYKQYF. Here the CDR3 DNA reads TGCGCCAGCAGCCAAGAGTCAACTTACAAGCAGTACTTC.

J is TRBJ1-1 and V is TRBV6-2 or TRBV6-3, with unresolved D. Trimming left V 2 bases short and J 1 base short, with 8 bases between. This CDR3 is 14 amino acids long. CDR1 is MNHEY and CDR2 is SVGEGT in the germline V gene. Written as DNA, the CDR3 is TGTGCCAGCAGTTACAAGGGAACGAACACTGAAGCTTTCTTT. Protein sequence: CASSYKGTNTEAFF.

This clonotype was picked up a small number of times. The V gene is TRBV20-1, the J gene TRBJ2-5; D unclear. The V and J ends lost 1 base and 5 bases respectively, with 8 bases between them. This CDR3 is 12 amino acids long. The germline V gene has CDR1 DFQATT and CDR2 SNEGSKA (reference sequence). CDR3 in amino acids: CSARVPSETQYF. The CDR3 bases are TGCAGTGCTAGAGTACCATCGGAGACCCAGTACTTC.

In DNA, the CDR3 is TGTGCCAGCAGTTCGCCCGGATCCTCGGCGGGAGAGACCCAGTACTTC. Its protein is CASSSPGSSAGETQYF. The rearrangement joins TRBV6-1 to TRBJ2-5; maybe TRBD2 (5 bases). CDR3 size: 16 residues. CDR1 MNHNS and CDR2 SASEGT come from the germline V gene. Between the trimmed V and J ends, which lost 5 bases and 4 bases, there was a span of 20 bases.

In regard to this clonotype: A read error may be the cause here, since a much bigger clone is one base away. This chain connects TRBV28 to TRBJ2-7; D is perhaps TRBD2 (6 bases). Germline V gene sequence: CDR1 MDHEN, CDR2 SYDVKM. There are 15 residues in the CDR3. V was pared by 3 bases and J by 7 bases, with 19 bases between. The CDR3 spells CASSFPTASADEQYF. The DNA for the CDR3 is TGTGCCAGCAGTTTCCCCACAGCTAGCGCCGATGAGCAGTACTTC.

The V call is TRBV14, the J call TRBJ1-1; no clear D. Germline lookup yields CDR1 SGHDN and CDR2 FVKESK. CDR3 length: 13 residues. V was shortened by 6 bases and J by 0 bases, with 8 bases between the two germline ends. The CDR3 region is CASSGYMNTEAFF. The DNA for the CDR3 is TGTGCCAGCAGTGGTTATATGAACACTGAAGCTTTCTTT.

The chain joins TRBV6-5 to TRBJ1-1, with D perhaps TRBD1 (5 bases). V was pared by 4 bases and J by 1 base, with 13 bases between. CDR3 length: 15 residues. Looked up from germline, CDR1 is MNHEY and CDR2 is SVGAGI. CDR3 nucleotide sequence: TGTGCCAGCAGTTCTTGGGGCCAAAGGAACACTGAAGCTTTCTTT. Translating gives CASSSWGQRNTEAFF.

A note on this clonotype: This could be a read error, since a much larger clone is one nucleotide away. This chain uses TRBV7-8 with TRBJ2-2; no clear D. Germline lookup yields CDR1 SGHVS and CDR2 FQNEAQ. V shed 5 bases and J shed 0 bases, with 10 bases lying between them. CDR3 length equals 15 residues. CDR3 nucleotide sequence: TGTGCCAGCAGCCGGAGCGAGACGAACACCGGGGAGCTGTTTTTT. Translating gives CASSRSETNTGELFF.

J is TRBJ2-7 and V is TRBV20-1; TRBD1 agrees at 8 bases. The CDR3 is made up of 14 amino acids. CDR1 and CDR2 (germline): DFQATT, SNEGSKA (reference sequence). Trimming took 5 bases from V and 3 from J; bases not matched to a gene: 9. DNA of the CDR3: TGCAGTGCTCCGTCGACAGGGGCGAACTACGAGCAGTACTTC. It translates to CSAPSTGANYEQYF.